A selection of T cell receptor beta chains follows, all from one sample in a study of beta chain features in type 1 diabetes. Generated by immunoSEQ multiplex PCR, the TCRdb table keeps only in-frame clones and is missing some. Of tens of thousands of clones in the sample, around 53% were seen once. What was sequenced was Tregs from blood. Receptors were obtained from a woman in her forties with type 1 diabetes. Both conserved end residues are part of each CDR3. The order of the fields is J gene, V gene, clone size, D gene, CDR3 DNA, CDR3 protein. D genes are given only for firm matches. For some rows the clone size is stated as once, few or many, or as a class when expanded; others skip it.

J gene: TRBJ2-1; V gene: TRBV28; clone size: few; D gene: TRBD2; CDR3 DNA: TGTGCCAGCAGTTCAGCGGGAGGATCCTACAATGAGCAGTTCTTC; CDR3 protein: CASSSAGGSYNEQFF
J gene: TRBJ2-3; V gene: TRBV4-3; clone size: NA; D gene: TRBD2; CDR3 DNA: TGCGCCAGCAGCCAAGGAGCGGGAGGGACAGATACGCAGTATTTT; CDR3 protein: CASSQGAGGTDTQYF
J gene: TRBJ1-1; V gene: TRBV28; clone size: NA; D gene: NA; CDR3 DNA: TGTGCCAGCAGTTCTCCTCGATCAGGTACAAAAGCTTTCTTT; CDR3 protein: CASSSPRSGTKAFF
J gene: TRBJ2-7; V gene: TRBV6-1; clone size: NA; D gene: TRBD2; CDR3 DNA: TGTGCCAGCTGGACTAGCGAGACCTACGAGCAGTACTTC; CDR3 protein: CASWTSETYEQYF
J gene: TRBJ2-7; V gene: TRBV10-3; clone size: NA; D gene: NA; CDR3 DNA: TGTGCCACCTCCCGGGACATTTACGAGCAGTACTTC; CDR3 protein: CATSRDIYEQYF
J gene: TRBJ2-5; V gene: TRBV29-1; clone size: NA; D gene: NA; CDR3 DNA: TGCAGCGTAGCCCCAGGAGAGACCCAGTACTTC; CDR3 protein: CSVAPGETQYF
J gene: TRBJ1-2; V gene: TRBV2; clone size: NA; D gene: TRBD1; CDR3 DNA: TGTGCCAGCAGCGACCGGACAGGGGGGAGCTATGGCTACACCTTC; CDR3 protein: CASSDRTGGSYGYTF
J gene: TRBJ2-3; V gene: TRBV6-6; clone size: NA; D gene: NA; CDR3 DNA: TGTGCCAGCAGTTTCGACAGCCGCGACGAGTATTTT; CDR3 protein: CASSFDSRDEYF
J gene: TRBJ2-3; V gene: TRBV4-3; clone size: few; D gene: TRBD2; CDR3 DNA: TGCGCCAGCAGCCAAGATGCGGCGGGGGGCACAGATACGCAGTATTTT; CDR3 protein: CASSQDAAGGTDTQYF
J gene: TRBJ2-1; V gene: TRBV29-1; clone size: NA; D gene: NA; CDR3 DNA: TGCAGCGTTCGAGGAGGGGCGAGCTCCTACAATGAGCAGTTCTTC; CDR3 protein: CSVRGGASSYNEQFF
J gene: TRBJ2-7; V gene: TRBV28; clone size: NA; D gene: NA; CDR3 DNA: TGTGCCAGCAGTTTGCCGTCAGGTCCCTACGAGCAGTACTTC; CDR3 protein: CASSLPSGPYEQYF
J gene: TRBJ2-1; V gene: TRBV28; clone size: NA; D gene: NA; CDR3 DNA: TGTGCCAGCAGTTTGCCCCGACAGACCTACAATGAGCAGTTCTTC; CDR3 protein: CASSLPRQTYNEQFF
J gene: TRBJ2-3; V gene: TRBV28; clone size: NA; D gene: TRBD2; CDR3 DNA: TGTGCCAGCAGTTCCGGACTAGCGTCAAATACGCAGTATTTT; CDR3 protein: CASSSGLASNTQYF
J gene: TRBJ2-2; V gene: TRBV7-8; clone size: NA; D gene: TRBD2; CDR3 DNA: TGTGCCAGCAGCCCCCTGGGACTAGCGGGTACGGGTGTGGTCGGGGAGCTGTTTTTT; CDR3 protein: CASSPLGLAGTGVVGELFF
J gene: TRBJ1-1; V gene: TRBV7-2; clone size: NA; D gene: NA; CDR3 DNA: TGTGCCAGCAGCGGGAGGGGAGAGTTCACTGAAGCTTTCTTT; CDR3 protein: CASSGRGEFTEAFF
J gene: TRBJ1-2; V gene: TRBV7-2; clone size: few; D gene: TRBD1; CDR3 DNA: TGTGCCAGCAGCCCGGACAGGGCTGGCTACACCTTC; CDR3 protein: CASSPDRAGYTF
J gene: TRBJ2-3; V gene: TRBV4-2; clone size: NA; D gene: NA; CDR3 DNA: TGTGCCAGCAGCCAAGATTGGGGGGAGAGCACAGATACGCAGTATTTT; CDR3 protein: CASSQDWGESTDTQYF
J gene: TRBJ2-1; V gene: TRBV9; clone size: NA; D gene: TRBD2; CDR3 DNA: TGTGCCAGCAGCACACCCGGGACTAGCGGGAGATCGTCCTACAATGAGCAGTTCTTC; CDR3 protein: CASSTPGTSGRSSYNEQFF
J gene: TRBJ1-4; V gene: TRBV2; clone size: medium-sized; D gene: NA; CDR3 DNA: TGTGCCAGCAGCCTAGGACAACAGGATGAAAAACTGTTTTTT; CDR3 protein: CASSLGQQDEKLFF
J gene: TRBJ2-2; V gene: TRBV29-1; clone size: few; D gene: NA; CDR3 DNA: TGCAGCGTGGCGGGTGGGCCGAACACCGGGGAGCTGTTTTTT; CDR3 protein: CSVAGGPNTGELFF
J gene: TRBJ2-1; V gene: TRBV7-3; clone size: few; D gene: NA; CDR3 DNA: TGTGCCAGCAGCGCCCTTGGTCCGGGGACCTACAATGAGCAGTTCTTC; CDR3 protein: CASSALGPGTYNEQFF
J gene: TRBJ2-7; V gene: TRBV5-1; clone size: NA; D gene: TRBD2; CDR3 DNA: TGCGCCAGCAGCTTGGCCATAGCGGGAGGGACCTACGAGCAGTACTTC; CDR3 protein: CASSLAIAGGTYEQYF
J gene: TRBJ2-7; V gene: TRBV14; clone size: NA; D gene: NA; CDR3 DNA: TGTGCCAGCAGCCAGGATAAGGGACTTCCGAGCTCCTACGAGCAGTACTTC; CDR3 protein: CASSQDKGLPSSYEQYF
J gene: TRBJ2-1; V gene: TRBV19; clone size: few; D gene: TRBD2; CDR3 DNA: TGTGCCAGTAGTATAGGACCTAGCGGGGTAAACGAGCAGTTCTTC; CDR3 protein: CASSIGPSGVNEQFF
J gene: TRBJ1-2; V gene: TRBV30; clone size: once; D gene: NA; CDR3 DNA: TGTGCCTGGAGTTTCTCATATGGACAGAACTATGGCTACACCTTC; CDR3 protein: CAWSFSYGQNYGYTF
J gene: TRBJ1-2; V gene: TRBV4-1; clone size: NA; D gene: NA; CDR3 DNA: TGCGCCAGCAGCCTATATCGGATGGGAGGGGGCTACACCTTC; CDR3 protein: CASSLYRMGGGYTF
J gene: TRBJ1-5; V gene: TRBV6-5; clone size: NA; D gene: TRBD1; CDR3 DNA: TGTGCCAGCAGCCTACAGGGGGTTGGTCAGCCCCAGCATTTT; CDR3 protein: CASSLQGVGQPQHF
J gene: TRBJ1-5; V gene: TRBV28; clone size: NA; D gene: NA; CDR3 DNA: TGTGCCAGCAGACCCCACGGGCCTGGAGGGGCTCAGCCCCAGCATTTT; CDR3 protein: CASRPHGPGGAQPQHF
J gene: TRBJ1-2; V gene: TRBV19; clone size: NA; D gene: TRBD1; CDR3 DNA: TGTGCCAGTAGTATTGGCAGGGGGCAAGGTGGCTACACCTTC; CDR3 protein: CASSIGRGQGGYTF
J gene: TRBJ1-2; V gene: TRBV27; clone size: NA; D gene: TRBD1; CDR3 DNA: TGTGCCAGCAGTTTTAAGGTTCCCGGGACAGCCTATGGCTACACCTTC; CDR3 protein: CASSFKVPGTAYGYTF
J gene: TRBJ2-4; V gene: TRBV29-1; clone size: NA; D gene: NA; CDR3 DNA: TGCAGCGTTGAGGAGCGAAACATTCAGTACTTC; CDR3 protein: CSVEERNIQYF
J gene: TRBJ2-7; V gene: TRBV7-2; clone size: NA; D gene: TRBD2; CDR3 DNA: TGTGCCAGCAGCTTAGCGTCACTAGCGGGACACTACGAGCAGTACTTC; CDR3 protein: CASSLASLAGHYEQYF